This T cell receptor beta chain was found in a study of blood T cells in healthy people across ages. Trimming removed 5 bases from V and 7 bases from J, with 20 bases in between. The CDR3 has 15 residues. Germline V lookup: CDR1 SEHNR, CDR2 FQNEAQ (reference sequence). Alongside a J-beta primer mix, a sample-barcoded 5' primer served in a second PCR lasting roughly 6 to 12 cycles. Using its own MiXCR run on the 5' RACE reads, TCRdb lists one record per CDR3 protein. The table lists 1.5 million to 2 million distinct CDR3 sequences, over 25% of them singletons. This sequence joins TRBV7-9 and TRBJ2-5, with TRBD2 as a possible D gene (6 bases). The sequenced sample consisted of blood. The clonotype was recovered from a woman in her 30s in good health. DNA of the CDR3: TGTGCCAGCAGCACAACGACTAGTGGAAAAGGGACCCAGTACTTC. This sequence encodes CASSTTTSGKGTQYF. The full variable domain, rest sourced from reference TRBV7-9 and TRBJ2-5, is DTGVSQNPRHKITKRGQNVTFRCDPISEHNRLYWYRQTLGQGPEFLTYFQNEAQLEKSRLLSDRFSAERPKGSFSTLEIQRTEQGDSAMYLCASSTTTSGKGTQYFGPGTRLLVL.